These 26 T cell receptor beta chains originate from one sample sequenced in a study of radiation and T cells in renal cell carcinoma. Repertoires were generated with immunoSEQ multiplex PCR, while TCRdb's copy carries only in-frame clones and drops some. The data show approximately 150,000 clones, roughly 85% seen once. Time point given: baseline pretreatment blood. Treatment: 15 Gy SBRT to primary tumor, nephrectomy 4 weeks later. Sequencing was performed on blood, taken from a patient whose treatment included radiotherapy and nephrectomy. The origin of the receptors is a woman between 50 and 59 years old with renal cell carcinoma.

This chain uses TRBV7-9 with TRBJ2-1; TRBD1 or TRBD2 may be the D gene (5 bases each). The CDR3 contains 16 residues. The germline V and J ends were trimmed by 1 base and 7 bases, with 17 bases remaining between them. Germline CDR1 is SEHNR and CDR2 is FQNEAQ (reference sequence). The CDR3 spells CASSLVLGELWNEQFF. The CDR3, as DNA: TGTGCCAGCAGCTTAGTGTTGGGGGAGTTGTGGAATGAGCAGTTCTTC.

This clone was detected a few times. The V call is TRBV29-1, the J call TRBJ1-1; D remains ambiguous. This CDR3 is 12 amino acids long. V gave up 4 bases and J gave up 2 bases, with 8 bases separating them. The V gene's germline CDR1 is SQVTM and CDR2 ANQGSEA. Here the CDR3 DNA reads TGCAGCGTTGGGTCCCAAAACACTGAAGCTTTCTTT. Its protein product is CSVGSQNTEAFF.

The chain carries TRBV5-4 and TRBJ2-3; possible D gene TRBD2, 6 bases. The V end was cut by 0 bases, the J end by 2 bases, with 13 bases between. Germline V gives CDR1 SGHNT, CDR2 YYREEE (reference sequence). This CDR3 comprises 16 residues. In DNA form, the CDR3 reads TGTGCCAGCAGCTTGGGCGGGGAGCTAAACACAGATACGCAGTATTTT. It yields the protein CASSLGGELNTDTQYF.

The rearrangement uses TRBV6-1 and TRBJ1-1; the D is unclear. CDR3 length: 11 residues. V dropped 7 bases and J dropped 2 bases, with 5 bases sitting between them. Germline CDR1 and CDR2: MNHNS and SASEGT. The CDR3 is CASMFNTEAFF. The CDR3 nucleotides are TGTGCCAGCATGTTCAACACTGAAGCTTTCTTT.

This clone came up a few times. As DNA, the CDR3 is TGTGCCAGCACTCCTAACTATGGCTACACCTTC. This translates into CASTPNYGYTF. The V and J genes are TRBV6-6 and TRBJ1-2, with no clear D. Germline CDR1 reads MNHNY; CDR2 reads SVGAGI (reference sequence). The length of the CDR3 is 11 residues. Trimming pared 7 bases from V and 0 bases from J, leaving 3 bases between.

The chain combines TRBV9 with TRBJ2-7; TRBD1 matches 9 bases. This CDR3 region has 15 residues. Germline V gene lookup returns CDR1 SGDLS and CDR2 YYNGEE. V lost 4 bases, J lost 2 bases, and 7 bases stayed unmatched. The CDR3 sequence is CASSPRDRAPYEQYF. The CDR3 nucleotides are TGTGCCAGCAGCCCCCGGGACAGGGCCCCCTACGAGCAGTACTTC.

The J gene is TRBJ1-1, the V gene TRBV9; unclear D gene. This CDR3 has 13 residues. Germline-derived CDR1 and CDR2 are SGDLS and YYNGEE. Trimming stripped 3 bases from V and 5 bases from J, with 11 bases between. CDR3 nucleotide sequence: TGTGCCAGCAGCGCCGGAGGACGGACTGAAGCTTTCTTT. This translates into CASSAGGRTEAFF.

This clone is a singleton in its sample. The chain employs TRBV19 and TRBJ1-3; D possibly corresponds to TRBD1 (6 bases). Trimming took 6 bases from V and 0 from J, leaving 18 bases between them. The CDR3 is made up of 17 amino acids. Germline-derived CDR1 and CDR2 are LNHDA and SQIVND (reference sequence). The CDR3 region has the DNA TGTGCCAGTAGCTCGCAGGACAGAGCTTTCTCTGGAAACACCATATATTTT. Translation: CASSSQDRAFSGNTIYF.

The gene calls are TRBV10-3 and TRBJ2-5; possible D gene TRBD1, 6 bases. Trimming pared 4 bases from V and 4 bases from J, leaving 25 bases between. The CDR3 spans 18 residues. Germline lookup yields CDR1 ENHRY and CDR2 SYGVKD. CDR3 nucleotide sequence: TGTGCCATCAGTGGGGACACCTCTCTAACCGGGTCAGCAGAGACCCAGTACTTC. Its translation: CAISGDTSLTGSAETQYF.

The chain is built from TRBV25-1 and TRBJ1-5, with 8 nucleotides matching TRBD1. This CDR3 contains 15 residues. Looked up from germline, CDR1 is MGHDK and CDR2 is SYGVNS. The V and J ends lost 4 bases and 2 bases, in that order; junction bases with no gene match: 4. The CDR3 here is CASSASTGGNQPQHF. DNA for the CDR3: TGTGCCAGCAGTGCGTCGACAGGGGGCAATCAGCCCCAGCATTTT.

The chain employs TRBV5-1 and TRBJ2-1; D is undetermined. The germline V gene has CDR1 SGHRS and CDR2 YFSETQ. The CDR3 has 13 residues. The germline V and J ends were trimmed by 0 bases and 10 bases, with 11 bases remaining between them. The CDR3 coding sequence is TGCGCCAGCAGCTTGGAAACGCTGGGGGAGCAGTTCTTC. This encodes CASSLETLGEQFF.

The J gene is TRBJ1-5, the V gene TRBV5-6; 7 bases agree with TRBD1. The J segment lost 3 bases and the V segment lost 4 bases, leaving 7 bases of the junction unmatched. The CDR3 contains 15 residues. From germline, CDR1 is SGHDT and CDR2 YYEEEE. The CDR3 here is CASSPRTGSNQPQHF. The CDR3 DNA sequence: TGTGCCAGCAGCCCACGGACAGGCTCCAATCAGCCCCAGCATTTT.

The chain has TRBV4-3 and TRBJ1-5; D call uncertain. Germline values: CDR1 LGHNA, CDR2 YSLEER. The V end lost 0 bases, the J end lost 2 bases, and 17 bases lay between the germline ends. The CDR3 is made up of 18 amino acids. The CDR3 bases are TGCGCCAGCAGCCAAGAAGCATACGACAATGCGGGCAATCAGCCCCAGCATTTT. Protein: CASSQEAYDNAGNQPQHF.

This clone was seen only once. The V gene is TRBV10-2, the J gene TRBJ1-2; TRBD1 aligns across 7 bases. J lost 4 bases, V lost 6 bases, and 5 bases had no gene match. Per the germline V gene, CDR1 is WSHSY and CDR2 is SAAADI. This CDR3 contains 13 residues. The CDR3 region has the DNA TGCGCCAGCAGAGACAGGGTTACCTATGGCTACACCTTC. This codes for CASRDRVTYGYTF.

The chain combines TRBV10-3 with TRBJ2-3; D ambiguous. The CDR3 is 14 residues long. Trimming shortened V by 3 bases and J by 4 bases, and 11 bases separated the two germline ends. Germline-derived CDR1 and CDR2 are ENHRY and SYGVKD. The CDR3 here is CAISEPGGADTQYF. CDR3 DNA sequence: TGTGCCATCAGTGAACCGGGCGGTGCAGATACGCAGTATTTT.

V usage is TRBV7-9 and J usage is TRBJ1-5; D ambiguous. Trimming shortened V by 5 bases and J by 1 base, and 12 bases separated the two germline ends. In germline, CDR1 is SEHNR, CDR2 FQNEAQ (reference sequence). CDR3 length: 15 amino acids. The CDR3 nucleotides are TGTGCCAGCAGCCCCTACACCTCCAGCAATCAGCCCCAGCATTTT. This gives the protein CASSPYTSSNQPQHF.

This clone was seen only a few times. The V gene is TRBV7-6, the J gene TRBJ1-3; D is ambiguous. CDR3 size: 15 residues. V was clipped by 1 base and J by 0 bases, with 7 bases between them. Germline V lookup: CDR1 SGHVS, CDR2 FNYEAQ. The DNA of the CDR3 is TGTGCCAGCAGCTTAGAGGCGAGCTCTGGAAACACCATATATTTT. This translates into CASSLEASSGNTIYF.

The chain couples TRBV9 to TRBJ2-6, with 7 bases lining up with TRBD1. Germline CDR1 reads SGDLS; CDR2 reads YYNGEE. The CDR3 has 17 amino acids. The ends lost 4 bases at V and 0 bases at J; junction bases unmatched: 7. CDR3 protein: CASSYPRDSSGANVLTF. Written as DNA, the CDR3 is TGTGCCAGCAGCTATCCCCGGGACAGCTCTGGGGCCAACGTCCTGACTTTC.

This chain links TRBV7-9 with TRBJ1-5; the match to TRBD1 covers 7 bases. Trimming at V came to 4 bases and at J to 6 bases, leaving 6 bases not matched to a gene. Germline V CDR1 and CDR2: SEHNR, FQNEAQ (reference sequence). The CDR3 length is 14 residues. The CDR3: CASSSPGGGQPQHF. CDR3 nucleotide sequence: TGTGCCAGCAGCTCTCCAGGGGGGGGTCAGCCCCAGCATTTT.

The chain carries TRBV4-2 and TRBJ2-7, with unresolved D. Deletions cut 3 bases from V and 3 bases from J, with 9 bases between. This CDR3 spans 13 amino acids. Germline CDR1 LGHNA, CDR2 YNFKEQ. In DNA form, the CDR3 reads TGTGCCAGCAGCCAGGCGCCTAACTACGAGCAGTACTTC. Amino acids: CASSQAPNYEQYF.

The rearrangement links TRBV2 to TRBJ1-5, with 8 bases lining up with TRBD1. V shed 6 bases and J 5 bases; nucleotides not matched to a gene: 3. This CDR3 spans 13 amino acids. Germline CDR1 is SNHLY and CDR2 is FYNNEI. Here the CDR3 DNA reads TGTGCCAGCAGACGGGACAGGTATCAGCCCCAGCATTTT. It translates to CASRRDRYQPQHF.

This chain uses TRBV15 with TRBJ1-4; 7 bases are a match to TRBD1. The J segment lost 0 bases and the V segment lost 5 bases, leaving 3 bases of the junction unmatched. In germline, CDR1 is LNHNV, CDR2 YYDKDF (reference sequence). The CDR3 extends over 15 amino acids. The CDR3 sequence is CATSQGDATNEKLFF. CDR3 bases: TGTGCCACCAGCCAGGGGGATGCAACTAATGAAAAACTGTTTTTT.

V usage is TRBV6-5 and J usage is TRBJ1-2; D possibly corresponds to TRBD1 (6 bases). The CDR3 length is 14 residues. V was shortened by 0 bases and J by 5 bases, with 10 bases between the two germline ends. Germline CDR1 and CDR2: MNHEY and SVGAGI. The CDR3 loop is CASSYSRTEYGYTF. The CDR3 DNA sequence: TGTGCCAGCAGTTACTCCCGGACAGAGTATGGCTACACCTTC.

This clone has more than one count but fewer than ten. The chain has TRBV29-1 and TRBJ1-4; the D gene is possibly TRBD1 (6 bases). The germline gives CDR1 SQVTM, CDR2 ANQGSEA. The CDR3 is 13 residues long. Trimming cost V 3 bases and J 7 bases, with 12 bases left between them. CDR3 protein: CSVETGGIEKLFF. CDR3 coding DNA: TGCAGCGTTGAGACGGGGGGCATTGAAAAACTGTTTTTT.

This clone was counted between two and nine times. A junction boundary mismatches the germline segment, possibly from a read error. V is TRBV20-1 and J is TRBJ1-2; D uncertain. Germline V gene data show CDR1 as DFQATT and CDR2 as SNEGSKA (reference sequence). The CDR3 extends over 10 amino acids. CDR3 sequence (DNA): TGCAGTGCTAGACCCTCCCGGCCCTTCTTC. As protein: CSARPSRPFF.

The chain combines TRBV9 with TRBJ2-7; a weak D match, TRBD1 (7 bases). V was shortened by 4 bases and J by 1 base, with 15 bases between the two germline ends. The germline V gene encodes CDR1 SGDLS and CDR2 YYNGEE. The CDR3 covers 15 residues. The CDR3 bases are TGTGCCAGCAGCCGGGGGCAGGGGGTATCCTACGAGCAGTACTTC. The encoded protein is CASSRGQGVSYEQYF.